This T cell receptor (beta chain) stems from a study of graft-versus-host responses after intestinal transplantation. Study-wide findings and caveats: An association linked early post-transplant HvG declines with peak circulating GvH clone levels.

The table came from immunoSEQ multiplex PCR; TCRdb's copy has only in-frame clones and leaves some out. Of some 90,000 clones listed, roughly 88% are singletons. CDR3 length: 16 amino acids. Trimming left V 6 bases short and J 4 bases short, with 19 bases between. Per the germline V gene, CDR1 is SNHLY and CDR2 is FYNNEI. In regard to this clone: Its antigen is still unknown.

The chain joins TRBV2 to TRBJ2-1, with D possibly matching TRBD2 (6 bases). Specimen: unstimulated CD4+ T cells sorted from spleen or lymph node cells, collected before intestinal transplant. The receptor's source is a human donor who received an intestinal transplant. The CDR3 region has the DNA TGTGCCAGCAGGGCCAGACTAGTTCGGGAATACAATGAGCAGTTCTTC. It specifies CASRARLVREYNEQFF.